A single sample gave rise to the 7 T cell receptor beta chains below, sequenced in a study of cytomegalovirus exposure and HLA in healthy donors (TCRdb year 2017). Libraries were constructed by the immunoSEQ multiplex PCR assay. The table comes from immuneACCESS by way of TCRdb, which keeps in-frame sequences with V and J called. Part of the clones is missing from these tables; in studies checked, under half for an unresolved V gene and the rest for unknown reasons. Within this sample are a few hundred thousand clones, with approximately 90% of them counted one time only. The ten largest clones add up to 0.7% to 0.85% of the sample. The specimen sequenced was PBMCs. These receptors were collected from a woman aged 18-29 years in good health and CMV-seronegative.

CDR3 loop: CASTHSGGSYNEQFF. CDR3 nucleotides: TGTGCCAGCACCCATTCCGGGGGCTCCTACAATGAGCAGTTCTTC. The chain is built from TRBV5-4 and TRBJ2-1, with D possibly matching TRBD2 (6 bases). Germline CDR1 and CDR2: SGHNT and YYREEE (reference sequence). This CDR3 is 15 amino acids long. The V end lost 6 bases, the J end lost 0 bases, and 13 bases lay between the germline ends.

The CDR3 DNA follows: TGTGCCAGCTCACCACCAGGGACATCGGCGAACACTGAAGCTTTCTTT. Amino acid sequence: CASSPPGTSANTEAFF. The chain carries TRBV18 and TRBJ1-1; possible D gene TRBD1, 6 bases. V dropped 0 bases and J dropped 1 base, with 12 bases sitting between them. The CDR3 runs 16 residues. The germline V gene has CDR1 KGHSH and CDR2 LQKENI.

V and J are TRBV6-5 and TRBJ2-7; 10 bases align to TRBD1. Germline CDR1 reads MNHEY; CDR2 reads SVGAGI. After removal of 0 bases from V and 2 bases from J, the junction contained 4 bases not matched to a gene. This CDR3 comprises 16 residues. CDR3 sequence (DNA): TGTGCCAGCAGTTACTCGGGACAGGGGAGCCCCTACGAGCAGTACTTC. Protein product: CASSYSGQGSPYEQYF.

This chain joins TRBV29-1 and TRBJ1-1; D is uncertain. The CDR3 sequence is 15 residues long. Germline V gene sequence: CDR1 SQVTM, CDR2 ANQGSEA. V shed 1 base and J shed 0 bases, with 12 bases lying between them. This CDR3 reads CSVEGPPGMNTEAFF. DNA for the CDR3: TGCAGCGTTGAAGGTCCCCCAGGCATGAACACTGAAGCTTTCTTT. The variable domain in full, completed from reference TRBV29-1 and TRBJ1-1, reads SAVISQKPSRDICQRGTSLTIQCQVDSQVTMMFWYRQQPGQSLTLIATANQGSEATYESGFVIDKFPISRPNLTFSTLTVSNMSPEDSSIYLCSVEGPPGMNTEAFFGQGTRLTVV.

V is TRBV9 and J is TRBJ2-3; 12 bases line up with TRBD2. The CDR3 consists of 17 residues. Germline trimming cut 0 bases from V and 2 bases from J; bases unmatched to any gene: 4. The germline V gene encodes CDR1 SGDLS and CDR2 YYNGEE. The CDR3 DNA sequence: TGTGCCAGCAGCGTAGTGACTAGCGGGAGCATCACAGATACGCAGTATTTT. Translation gives CASSVVTSGSITDTQYF.

This chain joins TRBV28 and TRBJ1-2, with 7 bases identical to TRBD1. This CDR3 has 14 amino acids. Per the germline V gene, CDR1 is MDHEN and CDR2 is SYDVKM. V lost 3 bases, J lost 4 bases, and 5 bases stayed unmatched. The CDR3 coding sequence is TGTGCCAGCAGTTTCCCAGGGGGTGGCTATGGCTACACCTTC. Protein sequence: CASSFPGGGYGYTF.

The genes are TRBV29-1 and TRBJ2-5; D not certain. The V and J ends lost 4 bases and 2 bases respectively, with 11 bases between them. The CDR3 is made up of 13 amino acids. CDR1 and CDR2 (germline): SQVTM, ANQGSEA. The CDR3 protein is CSVGQTNQETQYF. The CDR3 coding sequence is TGCAGCGTTGGGCAGACAAATCAAGAGACCCAGTACTTC.